These T cell receptor beta chains were read from a single sample in a study of cytomegalovirus exposure and HLA in healthy donors. Assay: immunoSEQ multiplex PCR; the TCRdb copy retains only in-frame clones and omits some. The sample contains some 150,000 clones, about four fifths of which appear only once. The sample consisted of PBMCs. Receptors were obtained from a man aged 18 to 30 in good health and CMV-seropositive. The CDR3 runs from the conserved cysteine through the conserved F or W. The order of the fields is V gene, D gene, clone size, J gene, CDR3 DNA, CDR3 protein. D genes are given only for firm matches. Clone size is given for some rows only: seen once, a few or many times, or a class if the clone is expanded.

v_call: TRBV6-1
d_call: -
clone_size: -
j_call: TRBJ1-5
cdr3_nt: TGTGCCAGCGCAGGGTGGGCCAATCAGCCCCAGCATTTT
cdr3_aa: CASAGWANQPQHF

v_call: TRBV6-1
d_call: -
clone_size: -
j_call: TRBJ1-4
cdr3_nt: TGTGCCAGCAGTGAAATGCAGGGGCGGGGGGAATCTAATGAAAAACTGTTTTTT
cdr3_aa: CASSEMQGRGESNEKLFF

v_call: TRBV7-9
d_call: TRBD1
clone_size: -
j_call: TRBJ1-1
cdr3_nt: TGTGCCAGCAGCCCACGAGGGACAGCTCTCAGGGAAGCTTTCTTT
cdr3_aa: CASSPRGTALREAFF

v_call: TRBV6-1
d_call: TRBD2
clone_size: -
j_call: TRBJ2-5
cdr3_nt: TGTGCCAGCAGTGACATAGCGGGAGGCTCGGAGACCCAGTACTTC
cdr3_aa: CASSDIAGGSETQYF

v_call: TRBV28
d_call: TRBD1
clone_size: -
j_call: TRBJ2-7
cdr3_nt: TGTGCCAGCAGCCGGACAGGGGTGCGACACGAGCAGTACTTC
cdr3_aa: CASSRTGVRHEQYF

v_call: TRBV9
d_call: -
clone_size: -
j_call: TRBJ2-6
cdr3_nt: TGTGCCAGCAGCGTATCTAACTCTGGGGCCAACGTCCTGACTTTC
cdr3_aa: CASSVSNSGANVLTF

v_call: TRBV28
d_call: -
clone_size: -
j_call: TRBJ2-3
cdr3_nt: TGTGCCAGCAGACCCCCGGGATTTCACACAGATACGCAGTATTTT
cdr3_aa: CASRPPGFHTDTQYF

v_call: TRBV9
d_call: -
clone_size: -
j_call: TRBJ1-1
cdr3_nt: TGTGCCAGCAGTGAGTGGGGGGGCGGGAACACTGAAGCTTTCTTT
cdr3_aa: CASSEWGGGNTEAFF

v_call: TRBV9
d_call: TRBD2
clone_size: -
j_call: TRBJ2-1
cdr3_nt: TGTGCCAGCAGCAAGGGGGAGGGGCCAGCGGGAGGAGGTAATGAGCAGTTCTTC
cdr3_aa: CASSKGEGPAGGGNEQFF

v_call: TRBV5-1
d_call: TRBD2
clone_size: -
j_call: TRBJ2-5
cdr3_nt: TGCGCCAGCAGCCCGGGCCGGGGGGACCCCCGGGAGACCCAGTACTTC
cdr3_aa: CASSPGRGDPRETQYF

v_call: TRBV6-5
d_call: -
clone_size: -
j_call: TRBJ2-3
cdr3_nt: TGTGCCAGCAGTTCCATTTCAACTAGCACAGATACGCAGTATTTT
cdr3_aa: CASSSISTSTDTQYF

v_call: TRBV7-9
d_call: -
clone_size: -
j_call: TRBJ1-2
cdr3_nt: TGTGCCAGCAGCTTAGTTGAGACAGACAACTATGGCTACACCTTC
cdr3_aa: CASSLVETDNYGYTF

v_call: TRBV5-1
d_call: -
clone_size: -
j_call: TRBJ2-2
cdr3_nt: TGCGCCAGCAGCTCCAACGGAGGGCGAGGGAACACCGGGGAGCTGTTTTTT
cdr3_aa: CASSSNGGRGNTGELFF

v_call: TRBV5-8
d_call: -
clone_size: -
j_call: TRBJ2-7
cdr3_nt: TGTGCCAGCAGCTTGATCGGAGTATACGAGCAGTACTTC
cdr3_aa: CASSLIGVYEQYF

v_call: TRBV6-1
d_call: TRBD2
clone_size: -
j_call: TRBJ2-2
cdr3_nt: TGTGCCAGCACCTCCGGGACTAGTTACACCGGGGAGCTGTTTTTT
cdr3_aa: CASTSGTSYTGELFF

v_call: TRBV5-1
d_call: -
clone_size: -
j_call: TRBJ1-6
cdr3_nt: TGCGCCAGCAGCTTGGAGGTGGGCAGAGAAAATTCACCCCTCCACTTT
cdr3_aa: CASSLEVGRENSPLHF

v_call: TRBV5-1
d_call: -
clone_size: once
j_call: TRBJ2-7
cdr3_nt: TGCGCCAGCAGCTCGGACAGTTTCTACGAGCAGTACTTC
cdr3_aa: CASSSDSFYEQYF

v_call: TRBV19
d_call: TRBD2
clone_size: -
j_call: TRBJ2-1
cdr3_nt: TGTGCCAGTAGTATCCTGACTAGCGGGCCTTACAATGAGCAGTTCTTC
cdr3_aa: CASSILTSGPYNEQFF

v_call: TRBV28
d_call: -
clone_size: -
j_call: TRBJ2-1
cdr3_nt: TGTGCCAGCAGCGGCCCGGGAAGCGATGAGCAGTTCTTC
cdr3_aa: CASSGPGSDEQFF

v_call: TRBV5-1
d_call: -
clone_size: -
j_call: TRBJ2-1
cdr3_nt: TGCGCCAGCAGCTTGACTCCGGTCTACAATGAGCAGTTCTTC
cdr3_aa: CASSLTPVYNEQFF

v_call: TRBV7-9
d_call: -
clone_size: -
j_call: TRBJ1-1
cdr3_nt: TGTGCCAGCAGCTTCGGACAGATGAACACTGAAGCTTTCTTT
cdr3_aa: CASSFGQMNTEAFF

v_call: TRBV19
d_call: TRBD1
clone_size: -
j_call: TRBJ1-1
cdr3_nt: TGTGCCAGTAGTATGGACCTACCAGGGGGCGCTTTCTTT
cdr3_aa: CASSMDLPGGAFF

v_call: TRBV7-7
d_call: -
clone_size: -
j_call: TRBJ2-1
cdr3_nt: TGTGCTAGCAGCCTCGGACAGACTAATGAGCAGTTCTTC
cdr3_aa: CASSLGQTNEQFF

v_call: TRBV6-5
d_call: -
clone_size: -
j_call: TRBJ1-2
cdr3_nt: TGTGCCAGCAGTTACGGGCAGGCTGTCGGTGGCTACACCTTC
cdr3_aa: CASSYGQAVGGYTF

v_call: TRBV27
d_call: TRBD1
clone_size: -
j_call: TRBJ2-7
cdr3_nt: TGTGCCAGCAGTACCCCGGGACAGGGCGCTCGCGAGCAGTACTTC
cdr3_aa: CASSTPGQGAREQYF

v_call: TRBV6-1
d_call: TRBD2
clone_size: few
j_call: TRBJ2-5
cdr3_nt: TGTGCCAGCAGTGAAGCGCTTCGGTCTAGCGGGAAAGAGACCCAGTACTTC
cdr3_aa: CASSEALRSSGKETQYF

v_call: TRBV7-9
d_call: -
clone_size: -
j_call: TRBJ2-1
cdr3_nt: TGTGCCAGCAGCTTACCAGGGTTTCAGCTAATGATAGAACAGTTCTTC
cdr3_aa: CASSLPGFQLMIEQFF

v_call: TRBV20-1
d_call: -
clone_size: -
j_call: TRBJ2-2
cdr3_nt: TGCAGTGCTAGAGATTACAGGGAGCTGTTTTTT
cdr3_aa: CSARDYRELFF

v_call: TRBV14
d_call: TRBD2
clone_size: -
j_call: TRBJ2-1
cdr3_nt: TGTGCCAGCAGCCTCGGACTAGCGGGAGGAAGCAATGAGCAGTTCTTC
cdr3_aa: CASSLGLAGGSNEQFF

v_call: TRBV11-3
d_call: -
clone_size: -
j_call: TRBJ1-1
cdr3_nt: TGTGCCAGCAGTTCGGACAGGAACACTGAAGCTTTCTTT
cdr3_aa: CASSSDRNTEAFF

v_call: TRBV28
d_call: -
clone_size: -
j_call: TRBJ1-5
cdr3_nt: TGTGCCAGCAGTTTCCTCGGGAGGAGCAATCAGCCCCAGCATTTT
cdr3_aa: CASSFLGRSNQPQHF

v_call: TRBV28
d_call: -
clone_size: -
j_call: TRBJ2-7
cdr3_nt: TGTGCCAGTACGACTGGACTAAGTTACGAGCAGTACTTC
cdr3_aa: CASTTGLSYEQYF

v_call: TRBV5-4
d_call: -
clone_size: -
j_call: TRBJ2-7
cdr3_nt: TGTGCCAGCAGCTTGAAACTCGGTACCTCCTACGAGCAGTACTTC
cdr3_aa: CASSLKLGTSYEQYF

v_call: TRBV11-2
d_call: TRBD2
clone_size: -
j_call: TRBJ2-7
cdr3_nt: TGTGCCAGCAGTCGAGACCTAGCGGACTCCTACGAGCAGTACTTC
cdr3_aa: CASSRDLADSYEQYF

v_call: TRBV28
d_call: TRBD2
clone_size: -
j_call: TRBJ2-5
cdr3_nt: TGTGCCAGCACCCCCCAGGCGGGCGGGAGGGCCTCGGAGACCCAGTACTTC
cdr3_aa: CASTPQAGGRASETQYF

v_call: TRBV27
d_call: -
clone_size: -
j_call: TRBJ2-1
cdr3_nt: TGTGCCAGCAGTCCGCGACTCCACAATGAGCAGTTCTTC
cdr3_aa: CASSPRLHNEQFF

v_call: TRBV19
d_call: TRBD1
clone_size: -
j_call: TRBJ2-7
cdr3_nt: TGTGCCAGTAGTTACTTCGGACAGGGGGTCGCCTACGAGCAGTACTTC
cdr3_aa: CASSYFGQGVAYEQYF

v_call: TRBV2
d_call: -
clone_size: -
j_call: TRBJ2-5
cdr3_nt: TGTGCCAGCAGTGAAGTTGGGGGGGAGACCCAGTACTTC
cdr3_aa: CASSEVGGETQYF

v_call: TRBV28
d_call: -
clone_size: -
j_call: TRBJ2-7
cdr3_nt: TGTGCCAGCAGTGTCTCTAGGGGGGGTTACGAGCAGTACTTC
cdr3_aa: CASSVSRGGYEQYF

v_call: TRBV7-9
d_call: -
clone_size: -
j_call: TRBJ2-7
cdr3_nt: TGTGCCAGCAGCTCCACGACAGTCTCCTACGAGCAGTACTTC
cdr3_aa: CASSSTTVSYEQYF

v_call: TRBV10-3
d_call: -
clone_size: -
j_call: TRBJ2-1
cdr3_nt: TGTGCCATCAGTGAGCCCCAGGGCTCCTACAATGAGCAGTTCTTC
cdr3_aa: CAISEPQGSYNEQFF

v_call: TRBV2
d_call: TRBD1
clone_size: -
j_call: TRBJ1-1
cdr3_nt: TGTGCCAGCCTAGGGGGGACAGGGGGCTTTGTGAACACTGAAGCTTTCTTT
cdr3_aa: CASLGGTGGFVNTEAFF

v_call: TRBV5-8
d_call: TRBD1
clone_size: -
j_call: TRBJ1-5
cdr3_nt: TGTGCCAGCAGCTTGACACGACAGGGGGCAAGCAATCAGCCCCAGCATTTT
cdr3_aa: CASSLTRQGASNQPQHF

v_call: TRBV11-3
d_call: -
clone_size: -
j_call: TRBJ2-1
cdr3_nt: TGTGCCAGCAGCTTAGTCCGTCTGTCTGAGCAGTTCTTC
cdr3_aa: CASSLVRLSEQFF

v_call: TRBV30
d_call: TRBD1
clone_size: -
j_call: TRBJ2-7
cdr3_nt: TGTGCCACCTCAGGGGGCTACGAGCAGTACTTC
cdr3_aa: CATSGGYEQYF

v_call: TRBV19
d_call: -
clone_size: -
j_call: TRBJ1-5
cdr3_nt: TGTGCCAGTAGTAGGGTATCTAGAGATCAGCCCCAGCATTTT
cdr3_aa: CASSRVSRDQPQHF

v_call: TRBV7-6
d_call: TRBD2
clone_size: -
j_call: TRBJ2-2
cdr3_nt: TGTGCCAGCAGCTTCGGGGCACTAGCGGGAGACACCGGGGAGCTGTTTTTT
cdr3_aa: CASSFGALAGDTGELFF

v_call: TRBV6-5
d_call: -
clone_size: -
j_call: TRBJ2-2
cdr3_nt: TGTGCCAGCCGACTAGCGAACACCGGGGAGCTGTTTTTT
cdr3_aa: CASRLANTGELFF

v_call: TRBV18
d_call: TRBD1
clone_size: -
j_call: TRBJ1-2
cdr3_nt: TGTGCCAGCTCCCTCAGTAAGACAGGGGGCGTCTTTTACTATGGCTACACCTTC
cdr3_aa: CASSLSKTGGVFYYGYTF

v_call: TRBV6-5
d_call: -
clone_size: -
j_call: TRBJ2-5
cdr3_nt: TGTGCCAGCAGTTACCCCAGCGGAGGGCCTGGGGAGACCCAGTACTTC
cdr3_aa: CASSYPSGGPGETQYF

v_call: TRBV2
d_call: -
clone_size: few
j_call: TRBJ1-3
cdr3_nt: TGTGCCAGCACTCGACAGGAGCTCTCTGGAAACACCATATATTTT
cdr3_aa: CASTRQELSGNTIYF

v_call: TRBV7-3
d_call: -
clone_size: -
j_call: TRBJ2-7
cdr3_nt: TGTGCCAGCAGGGCTGACAGAATCTCCTACGAGCAGTACTTC
cdr3_aa: CASRADRISYEQYF

v_call: TRBV5-1
d_call: -
clone_size: -
j_call: TRBJ1-5
cdr3_nt: TGCGCCAGCAGCTTGGGGCACAGGGACAATCAGCCCCAGCATTTT
cdr3_aa: CASSLGHRDNQPQHF